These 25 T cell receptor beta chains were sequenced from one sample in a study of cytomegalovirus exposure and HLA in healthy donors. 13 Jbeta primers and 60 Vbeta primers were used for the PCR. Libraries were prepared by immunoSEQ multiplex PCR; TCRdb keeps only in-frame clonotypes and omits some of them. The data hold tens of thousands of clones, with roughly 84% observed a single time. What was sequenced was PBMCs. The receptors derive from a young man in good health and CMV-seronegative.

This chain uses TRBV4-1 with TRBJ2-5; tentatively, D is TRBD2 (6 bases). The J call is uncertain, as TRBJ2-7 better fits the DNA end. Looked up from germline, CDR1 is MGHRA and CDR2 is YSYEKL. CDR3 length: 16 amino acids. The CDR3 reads CASSQAGDSKYYEQYF. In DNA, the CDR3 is TGCGCCAGCAGCCAGGCCGGGGACTCGAAGTACTACGAGCAGTACTTC.

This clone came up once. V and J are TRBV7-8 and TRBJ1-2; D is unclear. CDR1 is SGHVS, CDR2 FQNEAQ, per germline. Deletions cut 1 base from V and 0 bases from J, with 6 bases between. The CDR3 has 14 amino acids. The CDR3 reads CASSLDGANYGYTF. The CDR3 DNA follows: TGTGCCAGCAGCTTAGACGGGGCTAACTATGGCTACACCTTC.

The CDR3 protein is CSVSDTLLNQPQHF. CDR3 nucleotides: TGCAGCGTCTCCGACACTCTTTTAAATCAGCCCCAGCATTTT. The chain carries TRBV29-1 and TRBJ1-5; D is unclear. The CDR3 sequence is 14 residues long. Per germline, CDR1 SQVTM and CDR2 ANQGSEA. V lost 6 bases to trimming and J lost 4 bases, with 16 bases between them.

CDR3 residues: CASSPSGSGSYEQYF. The CDR3 DNA sequence: TGTGCCAGCAGCCCTAGCGGGAGCGGCTCCTACGAGCAGTACTTC. The chain joins TRBV9 to TRBJ2-7; 10 nucleotides agree with TRBD2. Germline trimming cut 4 bases from V and 0 bases from J; bases unmatched to any gene: 4. CDR1 SGDLS and CDR2 YYNGEE come from the germline V gene. This CDR3 region has 15 residues.

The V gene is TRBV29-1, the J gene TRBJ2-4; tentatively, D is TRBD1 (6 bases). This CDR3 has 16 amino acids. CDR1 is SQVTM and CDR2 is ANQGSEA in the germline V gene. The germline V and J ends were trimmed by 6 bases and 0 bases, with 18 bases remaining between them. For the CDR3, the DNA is TGCAGCGTCCTTGACTGGACAGACTTAGCCAAAAACATTCAGTACTTC. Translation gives CSVLDWTDLAKNIQYF.

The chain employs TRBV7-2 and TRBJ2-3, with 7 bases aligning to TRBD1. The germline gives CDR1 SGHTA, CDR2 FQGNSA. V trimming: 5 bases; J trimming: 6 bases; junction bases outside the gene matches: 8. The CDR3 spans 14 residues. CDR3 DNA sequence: TGTGCCAGCAGCCCCGGCAGGGGGTCGGATACGCAGTATTTT. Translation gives CASSPGRGSDTQYF.

CDR3 amino acids: CASRPALVAAYEQYF. The CDR3 DNA sequence: TGTGCCAGCAGACCAGCACTAGTTGCAGCCTACGAGCAGTACTTC. The chain joins TRBV6-5 to TRBJ2-5; perhaps TRBD2 as D (5 bases). Judging by the DNA end, TRBJ2-7 fits better; the J call may be wrong. CDR1 is MNHEY and CDR2 is SVGAGI in the germline V gene. The CDR3 runs 15 residues.

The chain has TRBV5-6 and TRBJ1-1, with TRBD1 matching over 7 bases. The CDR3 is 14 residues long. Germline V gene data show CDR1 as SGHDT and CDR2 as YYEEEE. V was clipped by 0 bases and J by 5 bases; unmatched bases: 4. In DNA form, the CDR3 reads TGTGCCAGCAGCTTGGTCCCGACAGGGACTGAAGCTTTCTTT. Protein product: CASSLVPTGTEAFF.

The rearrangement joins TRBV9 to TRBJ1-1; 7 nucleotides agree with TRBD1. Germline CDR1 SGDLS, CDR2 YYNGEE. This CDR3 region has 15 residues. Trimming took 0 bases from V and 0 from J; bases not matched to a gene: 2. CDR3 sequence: CASSVGDRVNTEAFF. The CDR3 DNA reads TGTGCCAGCAGCGTAGGGGACAGAGTGAACACTGAAGCTTTCTTT. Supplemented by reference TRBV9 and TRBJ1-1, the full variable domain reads DSGVTQTPKHLITATGQRVTLRCSPRSGDLSVYWYQQSLDQGLQFLIQYYNGEERAKGNILERFSAQQFPDLHSELNLSSLELGDSALYFCASSVGDRVNTEAFFGQGTRLTVV.

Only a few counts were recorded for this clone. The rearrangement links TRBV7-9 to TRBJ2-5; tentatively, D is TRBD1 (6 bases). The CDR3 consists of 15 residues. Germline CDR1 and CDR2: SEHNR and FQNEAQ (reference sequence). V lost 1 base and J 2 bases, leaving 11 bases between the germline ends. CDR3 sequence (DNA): TGTGCCAGCAGCTTAGTACCGCAGGGGCAAGAGACCCAGTACTTC. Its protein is CASSLVPQGQETQYF.

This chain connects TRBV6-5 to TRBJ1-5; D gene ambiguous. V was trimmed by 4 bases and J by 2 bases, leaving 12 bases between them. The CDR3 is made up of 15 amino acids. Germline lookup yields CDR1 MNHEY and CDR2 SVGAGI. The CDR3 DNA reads TGTGCCAGCAGTTCTCTCGGCAGGCGCAATCAGCCCCAGCATTTT. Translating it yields CASSSLGRRNQPQHF.

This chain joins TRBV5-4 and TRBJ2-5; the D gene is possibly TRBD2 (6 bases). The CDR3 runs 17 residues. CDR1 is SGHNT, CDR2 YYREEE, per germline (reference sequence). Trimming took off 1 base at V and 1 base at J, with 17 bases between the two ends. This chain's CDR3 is CASSLSGLQYLQETQYF. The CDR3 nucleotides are TGTGCCAGCAGCTTGTCAGGACTACAATACCTCCAAGAGACCCAGTACTTC.

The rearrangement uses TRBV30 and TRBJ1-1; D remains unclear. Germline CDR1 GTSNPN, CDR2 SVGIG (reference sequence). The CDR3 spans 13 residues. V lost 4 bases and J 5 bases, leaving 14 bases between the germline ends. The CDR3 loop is CAWKAGVGTEAFF. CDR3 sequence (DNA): TGTGCCTGGAAAGCCGGGGTGGGGACTGAAGCTTTCTTT.

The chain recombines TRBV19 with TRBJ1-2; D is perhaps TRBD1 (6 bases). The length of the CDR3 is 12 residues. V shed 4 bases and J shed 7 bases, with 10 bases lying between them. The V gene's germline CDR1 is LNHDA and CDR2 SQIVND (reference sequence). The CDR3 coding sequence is TGTGCCAGTAGTAACAGGGAGCGTGGCTACACCTTC. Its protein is CASSNRERGYTF.

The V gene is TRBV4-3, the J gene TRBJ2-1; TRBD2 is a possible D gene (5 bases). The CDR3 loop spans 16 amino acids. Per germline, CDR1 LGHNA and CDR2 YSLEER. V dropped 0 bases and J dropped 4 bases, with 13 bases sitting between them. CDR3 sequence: CASSQDQRTGYNEQFF. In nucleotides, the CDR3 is TGCGCCAGCAGCCAAGATCAAAGGACTGGATACAATGAGCAGTTCTTC.

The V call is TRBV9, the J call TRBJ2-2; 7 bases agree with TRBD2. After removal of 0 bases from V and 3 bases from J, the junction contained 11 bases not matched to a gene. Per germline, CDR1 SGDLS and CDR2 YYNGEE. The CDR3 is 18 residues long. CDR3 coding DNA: TGTGCCAGCAGCGTAGCTTCTGGGGGGGTCGGTGACACCGGGGAGCTGTTTTTT. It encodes CASSVASGGVGDTGELFF.

CDR3 bases: TGTGCCAGCAGCCCCCGAGGGGACAGGGTCAACTATGGCTACACCTTC. The encoded protein is CASSPRGDRVNYGYTF. This rearrangement joins TRBV11-2 to TRBJ1-2; 9 positions match TRBD1. CDR3 length equals 16 residues. Germline V gene data show CDR1 as SGHAT and CDR2 as FQNNGV. The J segment lost 2 bases and the V segment lost 5 bases, leaving 9 bases of the junction unmatched.

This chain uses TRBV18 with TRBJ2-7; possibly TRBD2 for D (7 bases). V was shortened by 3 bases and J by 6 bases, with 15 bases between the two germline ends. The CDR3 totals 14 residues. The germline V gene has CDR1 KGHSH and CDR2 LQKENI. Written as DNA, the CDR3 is TGTGCCAGCTCACCCCAAGGGGGAGGGCGCGAGCAGTACTTC. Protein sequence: CASSPQGGGREQYF. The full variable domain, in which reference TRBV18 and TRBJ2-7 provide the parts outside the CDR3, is NAGVMQNPRHLVRRRGQEARLRCSPMKGHSHVYWYRQLPEEGLKFMVYLQKENIIDESGMPKERFSAEFPKEGPSILRIQQVVRGDSAAYFCASSPQGGGREQYFGPGTRLTVT.

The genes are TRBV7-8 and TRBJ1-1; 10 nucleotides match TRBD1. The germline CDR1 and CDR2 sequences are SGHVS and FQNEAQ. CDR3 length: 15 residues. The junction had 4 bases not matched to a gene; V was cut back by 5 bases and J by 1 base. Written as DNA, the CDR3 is TGTGCCAGCAGCCGCAGACAGGGGGCGAACACTGAAGCTTTCTTT. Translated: CASSRRQGANTEAFF.

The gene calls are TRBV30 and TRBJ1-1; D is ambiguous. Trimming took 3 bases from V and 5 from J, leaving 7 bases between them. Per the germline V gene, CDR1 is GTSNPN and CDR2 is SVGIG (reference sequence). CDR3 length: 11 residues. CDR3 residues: CAWSQRTEAFF. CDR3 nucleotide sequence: TGTGCCTGGAGCCAGCGGACTGAAGCTTTCTTT.

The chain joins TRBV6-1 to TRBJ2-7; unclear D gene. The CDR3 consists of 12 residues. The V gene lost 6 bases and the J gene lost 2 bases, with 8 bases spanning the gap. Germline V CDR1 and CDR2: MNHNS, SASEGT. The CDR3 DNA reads TGTGCCAGCAGAATTGGGCCCTACGAGCAGTACTTC. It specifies CASRIGPYEQYF.

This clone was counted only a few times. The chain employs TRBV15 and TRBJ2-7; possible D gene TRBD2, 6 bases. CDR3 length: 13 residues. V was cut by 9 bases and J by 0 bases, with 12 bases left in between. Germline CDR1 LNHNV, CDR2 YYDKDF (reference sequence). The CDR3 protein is CATWDWASYEQYF. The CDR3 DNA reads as TGTGCCACTTGGGACTGGGCCTCCTACGAGCAGTACTTC.

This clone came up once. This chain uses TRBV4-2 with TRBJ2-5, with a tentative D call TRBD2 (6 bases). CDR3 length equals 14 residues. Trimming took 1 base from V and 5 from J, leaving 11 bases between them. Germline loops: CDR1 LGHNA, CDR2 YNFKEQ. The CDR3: CASSQGGVGETQYF. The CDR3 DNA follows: TGTGCCAGCAGCCAAGGGGGGGTCGGGGAGACCCAGTACTTC.

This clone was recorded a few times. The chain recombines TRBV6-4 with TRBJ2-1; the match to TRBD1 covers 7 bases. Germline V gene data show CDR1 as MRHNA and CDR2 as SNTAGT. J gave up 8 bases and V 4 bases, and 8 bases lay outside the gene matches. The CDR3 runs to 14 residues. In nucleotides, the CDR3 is TGTGCCAGCAGTGCCGGGACAGATGACGATGAGCAGTTCTTC. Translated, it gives CASSAGTDDDEQFF.

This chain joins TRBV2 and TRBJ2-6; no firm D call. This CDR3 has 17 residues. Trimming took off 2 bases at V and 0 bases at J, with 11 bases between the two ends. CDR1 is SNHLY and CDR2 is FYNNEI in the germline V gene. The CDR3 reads CASSELRASSGANVLTF. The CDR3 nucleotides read TGTGCCAGCAGTGAATTGAGAGCGAGCTCTGGGGCCAACGTCCTGACTTTC.